This is a list of T cell receptor beta chains from one sample in a study of T cell responses to AZD1222 COVID-19 vaccine. Produced via immunoSEQ multiplex PCR; TCRdb's table is partial and in-frame only. The sample has 90,000 to 120,000 clones, approximately 91% seen once. This material consisted of peripheral blood, taken on day 0 of AZD1222 vaccination. Receptor source: an adult in good health. Each CDR3 is given with its conserved first and last residue. D genes are given only for firm matches. Only part of the rows carry a size: once, few, many, or a class if the clone is expanded.

j_call v_call cdr3_length d_call clone_size cdr3_aa cdr3_nt
TRBJ2-5 TRBV7-9 14 TRBD1 - CASSLAFRGETQYF TGTGCCAGCAGCTTAGCGTTCAGGGGGGAGACCCAGTACTTC
TRBJ2-5 TRBV19 15 TRBD1 - CASSKSGQGQETQYF TGTGCCAGTAGTAAATCAGGACAGGGGCAAGAGACCCAGTACTTC
TRBJ1-5 TRBV7-2 16 - - CASSLRTGRDHQPQHF TGTGCCAGCAGCTTACGTACCGGTCGGGATCATCAGCCCCAGCATTTT
TRBJ2-2 TRBV6-4 16 TRBD2 - CASSPVAGGETGELFF TGTGCCAGCAGTCCAGTAGCGGGGGGCGAAACCGGGGAGCTGTTTTTT
TRBJ2-3 TRBV6-4 15 - once CASSARGGPEDTQYF TGTGCCAGCAGTGCCCGAGGGGGGCCAGAAGATACGCAGTATTTT
TRBJ1-1 TRBV2 14 - - CASSIRMGNTEAFF TGTGCCAGCAGCATAAGAATGGGAAACACTGAAGCTTTCTTT
TRBJ1-2 TRBV7-3 13 TRBD1 - CASSFYRGRGYTF TGTGCCAGCAGCTTTTACAGGGGACGTGGCTACACCTTC
TRBJ2-1 TRBV29-1 15 TRBD1 - CSVEPGTVTGYEQFF TGCAGCGTTGAGCCCGGGACAGTCACAGGGTATGAGCAGTTCTTC
TRBJ2-2 TRBV6-4 16 TRBD1 - CASSDSGQGDTGELFF TGTGCCAGCAGTGACTCAGGACAGGGGGATACCGGGGAGCTGTTTTTT
TRBJ2-7 TRBV12-5 12 - - CASGQDSYEQYF TGTGCTAGTGGTCAAGACTCCTACGAGCAGTACTTC
TRBJ1-2 TRBV7-2 15 TRBD1 - CASSLGGQASYGYTF TGTGCCAGCAGCTTAGGGGGACAGGCATCCTATGGCTACACCTTC
TRBJ2-1 TRBV6-2/TRBV6-3 15 TRBD2 - CASSYRPSGHNEQFF TGTGCCAGCAGTTACAGGCCTAGCGGACACAATGAGCAGTTCTTC
TRBJ1-2 TRBV7-2 18 - - CASSFRVLGETINYGYTF TGTGCCAGCAGCTTTAGGGTCTTAGGGGAGACGATTAACTATGGCTACACCTTC
TRBJ2-7 TRBV27 14 - - CASSLSEGLYEQYF TGTGCCAGCAGTTTATCGGAGGGTCTCTACGAGCAGTACTTC
TRBJ2-1 TRBV2 16 TRBD1 - CASSEGGQGTFNEQFF TGTGCCAGCAGTGAAGGGGGACAGGGGACGTTCAATGAGCAGTTCTTC
TRBJ2-1 TRBV19 17 TRBD1 - CASSRDRDQSSYNEQFF TGTGCCAGTAGTAGGGACAGGGACCAAAGCTCCTACAATGAGCAGTTCTTC
TRBJ1-1 TRBV29-1 12 - - CSGRSLNTEAFF TGCAGCGGGAGGTCCCTGAACACTGAAGCTTTCTTT
TRBJ1-2 TRBV3-1/TRBV3-2 13 - - CASSQVRLYGYTF TGTGCCAGCAGCCAAGTGAGGTTGTATGGCTACACCTTC
TRBJ1-1 TRBV6-5 15 - - CASSYSKGPGTEAFF TGTGCCAGCAGTTACAGTAAGGGGCCGGGCACTGAAGCTTTCTTT
TRBJ2-7 TRBV5-1 16 TRBD2 few CASSLRTSGDSYEQYF TGCGCCAGCAGCTTGAGGACTAGTGGGGACTCCTACGAGCAGTACTTC
TRBJ1-5 TRBV19 16 - - CASSPGQGRSNQPQHF TGTGCCAGTAGCCCCGGGCAGGGTAGGAGCAATCAGCCCCAGCATTTT
TRBJ2-7 TRBV28 14 TRBD2 once CASSLVGGSYEQYF TGTGCCAGCAGCTTAGTGGGGGGGTCCTACGAGCAGTACTTC
TRBJ2-3 TRBV4-1 14 TRBD1 - CASSFPGGPDTQYF TGCGCCAGCAGCTTCCCAGGGGGTCCAGATACGCAGTATTTT
TRBJ2-7 TRBV5-6 11 - - CASSDTYEQYF TGTGCCAGCAGCGATACTTACGAGCAGTACTTC
TRBJ2-7 TRBV11-2 16 - - CASSLPSGGATYEQYF TGTGCCAGCAGCCTCCCTAGTGGGGGGGCGACCTACGAGCAGTACTTC
TRBJ1-4 TRBV2 16 - - CASSDTGSGPNEKLFF TGTGCCAGCAGCGATACAGGGTCAGGACCTAATGAAAAACTGTTTTTT
TRBJ1-5 TRBV18 14 TRBD1 - CASSETGGNQPQHF TGTGCCAGCTCAGAGACAGGGGGCAATCAGCCCCAGCATTTT
TRBJ1-2 TRBV5-6 14 - - CASSLRQTNYGYTF TGTGCCAGCAGCTTGAGACAGACTAACTATGGCTACACCTTC
TRBJ1-2 TRBV2 14 - - CASSDRTGPYGYTF TGTGCCAGCAGTGATCGAACAGGCCCCTATGGCTACACCTTC
TRBJ1-4 TRBV11-2 14 - - CASSRSATNEKLFF TGTGCCAGCAGCCGATCTGCAACTAATGAAAAACTGTTTTTT
TRBJ1-3 TRBV4-1 17 - once CASSQVNAGISGNTIYF TGCGCCAGCAGCCAAGTTAACGCGGGAATCTCTGGAAACACCATATATTTT
TRBJ2-7 TRBV2 12 - few CATLDRGVEQYF TGTGCCACCCTCGATAGGGGAGTCGAGCAGTACTTC
TRBJ1-4 TRBV30 15 - - CAWSRQIATNEKLFF TGTGCCTGGAGTCGGCAGATTGCAACTAATGAAAAACTGTTTTTT
TRBJ2-7 TRBV5-4 16 - - CASSIRGGRSSYEQYF TGTGCCAGCAGCATCCGTGGGGGCCGGAGCTCCTACGAGCAGTACTTC
TRBJ1-2 TRBV21-1 18 - once CASSKGGLGTGKVRGYTF TGTGCCAGCAGCAAAGGAGGCCTTGGGACAGGGAAAGTGCGGGGCTACACCTTC
TRBJ2-7 TRBV30 17 TRBD1 - CAWLGGTGVDGAYEQYF TGTGCCTGGTTGGGGGGGACAGGGGTTGACGGCGCCTACGAGCAGTACTTC
TRBJ1-5 TRBV7-6 13 - - CASSPQKDQPQHF TGTGCCAGCAGCCCACAGAAGGATCAGCCCCAGCATTTT
TRBJ2-3 TRBV5-4 15 TRBD2 - CASSLGGGNTDTQYF TGTGCCAGCAGCTTGGGGGGGGGTAACACAGATACGCAGTATTTT
TRBJ2-2 TRBV3-1/TRBV3-2 13 - - CASSQVYTGELFF TGTGCCAGCAGCCAGGTGTACACCGGGGAGCTGTTTTTT
TRBJ1-2 TRBV6-1 14 - once CASSETGWGYGYTF TGTGCCAGCAGTGAGACAGGTTGGGGCTATGGCTACACCTTC
TRBJ1-3 TRBV25-1 11 - - CASRGGNTIYF TGTGCCAGCAGGGGGGGAAACACCATATATTTT
TRBJ1-4 TRBV19 18 - - CASSVGPQEGPGFEKLFF TGTGCCAGTAGCGTGGGACCACAGGAGGGGCCGGGGTTTGAAAAACTGTTTTTT
TRBJ2-3 TRBV6-1 13 - - CASSDPGSATQYF TGTGCCAGCAGTGATCCGGGTTCAGCTACGCAGTATTTT
TRBJ1-2 TRBV2 15 TRBD1 - CASSEGQGLDYGYTF TGTGCCAGCAGTGAAGGACAGGGGCTAGATTATGGCTACACCTTC
TRBJ1-1 TRBV5-1 13 - - CASSLEENTEAFF TGCGCCAGCAGCTTGGAGGAGAACACTGAAGCTTTCTTT
TRBJ1-1 TRBV5-1 14 - - CASSLTAGNTEAFF TGCGCCAGCAGCTTGACAGCAGGAAACACTGAAGCTTTCTTT
TRBJ1-1 TRBV10-3 14 TRBD1 - CAISGQGGNTEAFF TGTGCCATCAGTGGACAGGGGGGGAACACTGAAGCTTTCTTT
TRBJ2-7 TRBV5-1 12 - - CASSLEGTRQYF TGCGCCAGCAGCTTGGAGGGAACAAGGCAGTACTTC